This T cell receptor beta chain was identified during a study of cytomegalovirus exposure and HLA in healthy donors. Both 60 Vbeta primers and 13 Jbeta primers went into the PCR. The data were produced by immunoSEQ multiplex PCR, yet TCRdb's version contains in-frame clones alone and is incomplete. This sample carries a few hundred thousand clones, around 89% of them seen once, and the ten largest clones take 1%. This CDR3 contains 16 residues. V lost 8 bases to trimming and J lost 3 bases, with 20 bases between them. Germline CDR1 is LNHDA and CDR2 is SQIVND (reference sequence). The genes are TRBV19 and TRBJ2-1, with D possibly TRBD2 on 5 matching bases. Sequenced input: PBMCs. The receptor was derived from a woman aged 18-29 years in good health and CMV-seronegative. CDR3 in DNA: TGTGCCAGTCAAGACCTAGCCCACAAGGGCTACAATGAGCAGTTCTTC. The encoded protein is CASQDLAHKGYNEQFF.